This note documents a single T cell receptor (beta chain) sequence. This specimen belongs to a study of response to subunit inactivated influenza vaccine. The V and J ends lost 2 bases and 8 bases, in that order; junction bases with no gene match: 3. The length of the CDR3 is 13 residues. CDR1 SEHNR and CDR2 FQNEAQ come from the germline V gene (reference sequence). TCRdb redid the calling of the RT-PCR reads with MiXCR, one entry per CDR3 protein. The sample records about half a million distinct CDR3 sequences, roughly 8.2% being singletons. The rearrangement links TRBV7-9 to TRBJ2-1; 7 bases match TRBD1. The sequencing used PBMCs from blood, collected around 25 months after vaccination. The source of this sequence is a man aged 45-69 years who received an inactivated influenza vaccine. For the CDR3, the DNA is TGTGCCAGCAGCTTACAGGGGGTAGATGAGCAGTTCTTC. It encodes CASSLQGVDEQFF.